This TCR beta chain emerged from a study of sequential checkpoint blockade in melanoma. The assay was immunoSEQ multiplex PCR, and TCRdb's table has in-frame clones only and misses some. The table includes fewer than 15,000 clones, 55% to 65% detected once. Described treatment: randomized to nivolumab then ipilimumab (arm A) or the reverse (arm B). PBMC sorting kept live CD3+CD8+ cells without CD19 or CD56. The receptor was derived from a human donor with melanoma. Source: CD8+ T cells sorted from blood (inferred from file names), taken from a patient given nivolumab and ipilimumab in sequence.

The CDR3 nucleotides read TGCGCCAGCAGCCAAGGAGTAGGGGGGGCTTACGAGCAGTACTTC. Protein product: CASSQGVGGAYEQYF. The genes are TRBV4-3 and TRBJ2-7; D possibly corresponds to TRBD2 (7 bases). This CDR3 has 15 amino acids. Trimming removed 1 base at V and 4 bases at J, with 14 bases between. From germline, CDR1 is LGHNA and CDR2 YSLEER.